Reported below is one T cell receptor beta chain. Original handling: Reference gene primer amplification yielded estimated nucleated cell counts. Repertoires were generated with immunoSEQ multiplex PCR, while TCRdb's copy carries only in-frame clones and drops some. V and J calls and clone size are copied from that table; D and trimming were computed from the DNA. The sample lists about 25,000 clones; 86% were seen once. This record belongs to a study of blood T cell repertoires in COVID-19. Study in general: COVID-19 samples collected from the United States, Italy and Spain covered acute and convalescent phases. From T cells, B-cell-depleted T cells, or PBMCs came the material, which was cDNA or gDNA.

This sequence originates from a man aged 50 to 59 with active COVID-19. The specimen was peripheral blood.

DNA of the CDR3: TGTGCCAGCAGCTTAGTGACTAGCGGGGGGTTGGCAGATACGCAGTATTTT. Translation: CASSLVTSGGLADTQYF. This chain uses TRBV7-6 with TRBJ2-3; 13 bases align to TRBD2. Per the germline V gene, CDR1 is SGHVS and CDR2 is FNYEAQ. V gave up 1 base and J gave up 4 bases; unmatched junction bases: 5. CDR3 length equals 17 residues. Supplemented by reference TRBV7-6 and TRBJ2-3, the full variable domain reads GAGVSQSPRYKVTKRGQDVALRCDPISGHVSLYWYRQALGQGPEFLTYFNYEAQQDKSGLPNDRFSAERPEGSISTLTIQRTEQRDSAMYRCASSLVTSGGLADTQYFGPGTRLTVL.